Presented here are 20 T cell receptor beta chains from one specimen sequenced in a study of blood T cell repertoires in COVID-19. Here immunoSEQ multiplex PCR was the method, and the copy in TCRdb shows in-frame clones only, minus some. Of 350,000 to 500,000 clones in the sample, approximately 91% were seen once. Sequencing used PBMCs or T cells enriched from blood (not recorded which). These receptors were collected from a young woman who had been exposed to COVID-19.

This clone has just a few counts. This sequence joins TRBV9 and TRBJ2-1; TRBD1 might be the D (6 bases). Deletions cut 3 bases from V and 8 bases from J, with 12 bases between. CDR3 length: 13 amino acids. CDR1 SGDLS and CDR2 YYNGEE come from the germline V gene. The CDR3 nucleotides read TGTGCCAGCAGCGACAGGGAAGTTGATGAGCAGTTCTTC. The encoded protein is CASSDREVDEQFF.

The chain combines TRBV6-2 or TRBV6-3 with TRBJ2-1, with no clear D. Germline CDR1 is MNHEY and CDR2 is SVGEGT. This CDR3 comprises 15 residues. Deletions cut 6 bases from V and 5 bases from J, with 17 bases between. The CDR3 here is CASSPTTTGDNEQFF. The CDR3 DNA reads as TGTGCCAGCAGCCCAACCACCACCGGAGACAATGAGCAGTTCTTC.

This sequence joins TRBV6-5 and TRBJ2-7; 8 bases fit TRBD1. The trim removed 4 bases at V and 3 bases at J, leaving 5 bases unmatched. Germline V CDR1 and CDR2: MNHEY, SVGAGI. CDR3 length: 14 residues. The CDR3 coding sequence is TGTGCCAGCAGTTCGTCCGGGACAGGCTACGAGCAGTACTTC. Encoded protein: CASSSSGTGYEQYF.

This chain uses TRBV28 with TRBJ2-3; 7 bases map to TRBD2. Trimming at V came to 4 bases and at J to 3 bases, leaving 7 bases not matched to a gene. Germline V CDR1 and CDR2: MDHEN, SYDVKM. The CDR3 consists of 15 residues. This CDR3 is CASSSAGVWTDTQYF. CDR3 sequence (DNA): TGTGCCAGCAGTTCCGCGGGGGTTTGGACAGATACGCAGTATTTT. The variable domain in full, with the rest retrieved from reference TRBV28 and TRBJ2-3, is DVKVTQSSRYLVKRTGEKVFLECVQDMDHENMFWYRQDPGLGLRLIYFSYDVKMKEKGDIPEGYSVSREKKERFSLILESASTNQTSMYLCASSSAGVWTDTQYFGPGTRLTVL.

The chain employs TRBV24-1 and TRBJ1-2, with TRBD1 matching 9 bases. The CDR3 is 16 amino acids. V gave up 5 bases and J gave up 4 bases; unmatched junction bases: 10. Looked up from germline, CDR1 is KGHDR and CDR2 is SFDVKD. This chain's CDR3 is CATSGYRGPDTYGYTF. In DNA, the CDR3 is TGTGCCACCAGTGGGTACAGGGGGCCCGATACCTATGGCTACACCTTC.

The chain employs TRBV5-4 and TRBJ1-2; 7 positions agree with TRBD1. Germline CDR1 reads SGHNT; CDR2 reads YYREEE (reference sequence). This CDR3 has 15 amino acids. The V and J ends lost 4 bases and 4 bases, in that order; junction bases with no gene match: 10. The CDR3 loop is CASSPSGQAPYGYTF. The CDR3 DNA follows: TGTGCCAGCAGCCCTTCCGGACAGGCCCCCTATGGCTACACCTTC.

This chain connects TRBV6-2 or TRBV6-3 to TRBJ2-6; 9 bases map to TRBD1. The CDR3 has 18 residues. V lost 4 bases to trimming and J lost 1 base; unmatched junction nucleotides: 8. Germline CDR1 MNHEY, CDR2 SVGEGT. CDR3 nucleotide sequence: TGTGCCAGCAGTTGGAGACAGGGGGACCAATCTGGGGCCAACGTCCTGACTTTC. This codes for CASSWRQGDQSGANVLTF.

This rearrangement joins TRBV28 to TRBJ1-4; 7 positions match TRBD1. CDR1 is MDHEN and CDR2 is SYDVKM in the germline V gene. CDR3 length: 14 residues. The V segment lost 8 bases and the J segment 8 bases; nucleotides outside the gene matches: 11. The CDR3 spells CASGETGSEEKLFF. CDR3 coding DNA: TGTGCCAGCGGCGAGACAGGGTCAGAGGAAAAACTGTTTTTT.

The J gene is TRBJ2-3, the V gene TRBV5-1; TRBD2 matches at 7 bases. The germline gives CDR1 SGHRS, CDR2 YFSETQ. Losses at the gene ends were 4 bases for V and 2 bases for J; bases not matched to a gene: 13. The CDR3 is 17 residues long. This CDR3 reads CASSPPSSSGTTDTQYF. The CDR3 DNA is TGCGCCAGCAGCCCGCCGAGTTCTAGCGGCACCACAGATACGCAGTATTTT.

J is TRBJ2-7 and V is TRBV5-6; TRBD1 agrees at 9 bases. In germline, CDR1 is SGHDT, CDR2 YYEEEE. This CDR3 comprises 16 residues. Losses at the gene ends were 0 bases for V and 3 bases for J; bases not matched to a gene: 7. Here the CDR3 DNA reads TGTGCCAGCAGCTTGGAATTTAGGGACAGGGTCTACGAGCAGTACTTC. It codes for CASSLEFRDRVYEQYF.

This clone was counted a single time. The CDR3 loop reads CASSWGTGGDEKLFF. The CDR3 region has the DNA TGTGCCAGCAGCTGGGGGACAGGGGGCGATGAAAAACTGTTTTTT. V is TRBV7-9 and J is TRBJ1-4; 12 bases are a match to TRBD1. Trimming removed 4 bases from V and 6 bases from J; junction bases left unmatched: 3. The CDR3 is made up of 15 amino acids. Germline V gene sequence: CDR1 SEHNR, CDR2 FQNEAQ (reference sequence). Supplemented by reference TRBV7-9 and TRBJ1-4, the full variable domain reads DTGVSQNPRHKITKRGQNVTFRCDPISEHNRLYWYRQTLGQGPEFLTYFQNEAQLEKSRLLSDRFSAERPKGSFSTLEIQRTEQGDSAMYLCASSWGTGGDEKLFFGSGTQLSVL.

J is TRBJ1-4 and V is TRBV6-5; a possible D gene is TRBD1 (6 bases). Deletions cut 6 bases from V and 3 bases from J, with 11 bases between. Germline loops: CDR1 MNHEY, CDR2 SVGAGI. CDR3 length: 14 residues. CDR3 DNA: TGTGCCAGCAGGACGGGGACATCTAATGAAAAACTGTTTTTT. Encoded protein: CASRTGTSNEKLFF.

The rearrangement uses TRBV6-5 and TRBJ2-3, with a tentative D call TRBD2 (5 bases). This CDR3 spans 15 amino acids. V shed 6 bases and J shed 6 bases, with 19 bases lying between them. The germline V gene has CDR1 MNHEY and CDR2 SVGAGI. For the CDR3, the DNA is TGTGCCAGCAGCGACCAGGACTCGCGGGCGGATACGCAGTATTTT. Translation gives CASSDQDSRADTQYF.

The rearrangement links TRBV19 to TRBJ1-4, with 8 bases identical to TRBD1. The V and J ends lost 6 bases and 3 bases, in that order; junction bases with no gene match: 6. In germline, CDR1 is LNHDA, CDR2 SQIVND (reference sequence). This CDR3 region has 15 residues. The CDR3 DNA is TGTGCCAGTAGCCCGGACAGGGTGGCTAATGAAAAACTGTTTTTT. It codes for CASSPDRVANEKLFF.

The chain is built from TRBV28 and TRBJ1-5; weak D call: TRBD1 (5 bases). V dropped 5 bases and J dropped 2 bases, with 10 bases sitting between them. Germline V gene lookup returns CDR1 MDHEN and CDR2 SYDVKM. The CDR3 is 14 amino acids. The CDR3 DNA follows: TGTGCCAGCAGTCCGCCGGGGGGCAATCAGCCCCAGCATTTT. This encodes CASSPPGGNQPQHF.

V gene TRBV6-5 combines with J gene TRBJ1-2, with 7 bases that match TRBD1. CDR3 length: 13 amino acids. Germline V gene lookup returns CDR1 MNHEY and CDR2 SVGAGI. V lost 2 bases to trimming and J lost 8 bases; unmatched junction nucleotides: 5. The CDR3 region has the DNA TGTGCCAGCAGTTACCTGACAGGGAGCGGCTACACCTTC. Translating it yields CASSYLTGSGYTF.

V is TRBV27 and J is TRBJ2-1; D is possibly TRBD1 (5 bases). Trimming removed 0 bases at V and 7 bases at J, with 10 bases between. The CDR3 length is 14 residues. Germline assignment: CDR1 MNHEY and CDR2 SMNVEV (reference sequence). The CDR3 loop is CASSLSTVGNEQFF. In DNA, the CDR3 is TGTGCCAGCAGTTTATCGACAGTTGGGAATGAGCAGTTCTTC.

This chain joins TRBV5-1 and TRBJ1-1; D ambiguous. Germline V gene sequence: CDR1 SGHRS, CDR2 YFSETQ. V was clipped by 0 bases and J by 3 bases, with 9 bases between them. The CDR3 sequence is 14 residues long. The chain's CDR3 is CASSLAGGYTEAFF. The CDR3 DNA reads as TGCGCCAGCAGCTTGGCCGGAGGATACACTGAAGCTTTCTTT.

The V call is TRBV28, the J call TRBJ1-2, with unresolved D. CDR1 and CDR2 (germline): MDHEN, SYDVKM. V shed 6 bases and J shed 4 bases, with 21 bases lying between them. This CDR3 comprises 16 residues. The CDR3 coding sequence is TGTGCCAGCAGCCTTTACCTCGCGGCGCCCGGCTATGGCTACACCTTC. Translated, it gives CASSLYLAAPGYGYTF.

This clone showed up just a few times. The rearrangement uses TRBV19 and TRBJ1-2, with D possibly being TRBD1 (6 bases). Germline V CDR1 and CDR2: LNHDA, SQIVND (reference sequence). The CDR3 spans 12 residues. V shed 5 bases and J shed 3 bases, with 7 bases lying between them. CDR3 bases: TGTGCCAGTAGTGCAGGGGACTATGGCTACACCTTC. It encodes CASSAGDYGYTF.